This entry describes one T cell receptor (beta chain). Antigen: not known. This sample was taken from a study of naive and memory T cell subsets. The beta constant-region primer was an equimolar mix of two oligonucleotides covering TRBC1 and TRBC2. Nested alpha and beta constant-region primers with the SP2 primer drove four PCR rounds on ligated cDNA. TCRdb analysed the UMI-ligation and nested PCR reads with MiXCR anew, one entry per CDR3 protein. The data hold fewer than 150,000 distinct CDR3 sequences, with about 20% observed a single time. With 2 bases clipped from V and 1 base from J, the junction kept 8 bases outside the gene matches. CDR3 length equals 17 residues. Germline CDR1 is LGHDT and CDR2 is YNNKEL (reference sequence). Separate alpha and beta amplification began at the second PCR step. Findings and caveats of the study: Naive repertoires, especially CD8, held a few larger clonotypes, possibly memory cells re-expressing CD45RA. Activation and differentiation may alter RNA-based TCR counts.

The sequencing sample was made of naive CD8+ T cells from blood. The source is a human donor in good health. V usage is TRBV3-1 and J usage is TRBJ2-3, with 8 bases aligning to TRBD1. CDR3 in amino acids: CASSQQTGAVGTDTQYF. In DNA, the CDR3 is TGTGCCAGCAGCCAACAGACAGGGGCAGTAGGCACAGATACGCAGTATTTT.